These 9 T cell receptor beta chains were all obtained from the same sample, sequenced in a study of Ad26.COV2.S vaccination and SARS-CoV-2 variants (dated by TCRdb to the early 2020s). The meaning of the sample's treatment or condition label: roughly 20 received Ad26.COV2.S at low or high dose, single or two shots; 5 received placebo; per-sample allocation not given. Repertoires of vaccine and placebo recipients were sequenced from samples collected on day 63 after the first injection. Library construction relied on the immunoSEQ multiplex PCR assay. The source is immuneACCESS, and TCRdb retained only in-frame sequences with V and J called. Part of the clones is not carried over; for the studies checked, unresolved V genes explain less than half of this, and the remainder is unexplained. The sample records 380,000 or so clones, approximately 83% of which are singletons. The ten largest clones capture about 7.4% of the sample.

The sample in question was peripheral blood, obtained in a trial of Ad26.COV2.S vaccine versus placebo. The receptors originated from a person between 18 and 65 years old who received the Ad26.COV2.S COVID-19 vaccine or a placebo.

This clone came up a few times. V is TRBV30 and J is TRBJ1-5; D unclear. Per the germline V gene, CDR1 is GTSNPN and CDR2 is SVGIG (reference sequence). CDR3 size: 12 residues. V was shortened by 2 bases and J by 11 bases, with 13 bases between the two germline ends. CDR3 coding DNA: TGTGCCTGGAGTCGAGGATCGTCGGCCCAGCATTTT. As protein: CAWSRGSSAQHF.

The table lists this clone with a few counts. This rearrangement joins TRBV5-1 to TRBJ1-1, with 12 nucleotides matching TRBD1. V was clipped by 1 base and J by 7 bases; unmatched bases: 8. The CDR3 has 16 amino acids. CDR1 is SGHRS and CDR2 is YFSETQ in the germline V gene. In DNA form, the CDR3 reads TGCGCCAGCAGCTTGCGTACGGGACAGGGGGCGGGTGAAGCTTTCTTT. Protein sequence: CASSLRTGQGAGEAFF. Full variable domain (missing parts from reference TRBV5-1 and TRBJ1-1): KAGVTQTPRYLIKTRGQQVTLSCSPISGHRSVSWYQQTPGQGLQFLFEYFSETQRNKGNFPGRFSGRQFSNSRSEMNVSTLELGDSALYLCASSLRTGQGAGEAFFGQGTRLTVV.

This clone appeared once. The V call is TRBV10-3, the J call TRBJ2-2; D gene ambiguous. V was trimmed by 7 bases and J by 0 bases, leaving 6 bases between them. This CDR3 comprises 13 residues. Germline V lookup: CDR1 ENHRY, CDR2 SYGVKD. The CDR3: CAIMSANTGELFF. In DNA, the CDR3 is TGTGCCATCATGTCGGCGAACACCGGGGAGCTGTTTTTT.

The chain joins TRBV6-5 to TRBJ1-2; no definite D call. The CDR3 has 13 amino acids. V gave up 5 bases and J gave up 2 bases, with 9 bases separating them. Looked up from germline, CDR1 is MNHEY and CDR2 is SVGAGI. CDR3 loop: CASSTRSNYGYTF. As DNA, the CDR3 is TGTGCCAGCAGTACCCGGTCCAACTATGGCTACACCTTC.

This chain joins TRBV7-2 and TRBJ1-1; no clear D. The length of the CDR3 is 11 residues. Trimming took off 5 bases at V and 4 bases at J, with 5 bases between the two ends. Per germline, CDR1 SGHTA and CDR2 FQGNSA. The CDR3 region has the DNA TGTGCCAGCAGCAAGCTCACTGAAGCTTTCTTT. This gives the protein CASSKLTEAFF.

The chain has TRBV10-3 and TRBJ1-4, with D perhaps matching TRBD1 (6 bases). V lost 0 bases and J lost 5, with 7 bases in between. Germline V gene data show CDR1 as ENHRY and CDR2 as SYGVKD. This CDR3 is built from 14 residues. CDR3 nucleotide sequence: TGTGCCATCAGTGAGTCCGGACAGAATGAAAAACTGTTTTTT. This sequence encodes CAISESGQNEKLFF.

Details on this clone: Because the CDR3 is missing its conserved closing phenylalanine or tryptophan, this is likely a read error. The DNA is omitted, as the CDR3 cannot be located on it reliably, and the CDR3 follows TCRdb's listing. This chain uses TRBV6-5 with TRBJ1-4; TRBD1, the D gene given by the table, was not confirmed from the DNA. Germline CDR1 MNHEY, CDR2 SVGAGI. The CDR3 spans 12 residues, counting both ends. The CDR3 is CASSYLPRDREG.

This chain links TRBV12-5 with TRBJ2-2; D perhaps matches TRBD1 (6 bases). The germline V and J ends were trimmed by 2 bases and 5 bases, with 15 bases remaining between them. Germline CDR1 reads LGHNT; CDR2 reads FRNRAP. The CDR3 loop spans 16 amino acids. This CDR3 reads CASGLRDTKGTGELFF. For the CDR3, the DNA is TGTGCTAGTGGTTTGAGGGACACGAAAGGGACCGGGGAGCTGTTTTTT.

Here the CDR3 reads CASSYSHGDKAYGYTF. In nucleotides, the CDR3 is TGTGCCAGCAGTTACTCGCACGGAGACAAAGCCTATGGCTACACCTTC. The chain has TRBV6-5 and TRBJ1-2; no clear D. Per germline, CDR1 MNHEY and CDR2 SVGAGI. This CDR3 contains 16 residues. V lost 0 bases, J lost 4 bases, and 15 bases lay in between.